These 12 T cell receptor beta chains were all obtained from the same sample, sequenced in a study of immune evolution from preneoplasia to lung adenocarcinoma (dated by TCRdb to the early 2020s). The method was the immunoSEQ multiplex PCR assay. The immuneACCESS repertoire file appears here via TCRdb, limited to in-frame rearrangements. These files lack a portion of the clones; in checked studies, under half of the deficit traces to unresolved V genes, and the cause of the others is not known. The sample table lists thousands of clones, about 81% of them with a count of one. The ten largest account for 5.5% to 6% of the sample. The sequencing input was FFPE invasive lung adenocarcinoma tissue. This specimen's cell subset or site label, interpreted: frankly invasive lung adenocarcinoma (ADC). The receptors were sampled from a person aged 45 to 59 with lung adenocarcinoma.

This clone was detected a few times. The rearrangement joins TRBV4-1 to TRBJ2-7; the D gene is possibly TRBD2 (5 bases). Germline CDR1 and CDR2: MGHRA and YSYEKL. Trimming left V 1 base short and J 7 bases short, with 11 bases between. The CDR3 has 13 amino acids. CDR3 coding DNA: TGCGCCAGCAGCCAAGTACGAGGAGGTGAGCAGTACTTC. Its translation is CASSQVRGGEQYF.

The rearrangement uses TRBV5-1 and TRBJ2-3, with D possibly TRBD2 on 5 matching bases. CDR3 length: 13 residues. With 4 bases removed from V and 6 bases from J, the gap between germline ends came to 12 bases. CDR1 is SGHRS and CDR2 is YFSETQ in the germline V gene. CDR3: CASSGRGRDTQYF. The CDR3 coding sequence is TGCGCCAGCAGCGGGCGAGGGCGGGATACGCAGTATTTT.

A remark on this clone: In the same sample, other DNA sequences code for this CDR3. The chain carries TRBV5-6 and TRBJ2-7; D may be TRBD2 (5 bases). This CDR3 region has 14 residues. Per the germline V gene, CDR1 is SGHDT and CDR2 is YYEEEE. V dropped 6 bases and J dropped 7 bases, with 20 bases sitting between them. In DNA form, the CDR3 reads TGTGCCAGCACCGCGGGTATTGCCCGCGGAGAGCAGTACTTC. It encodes CASTAGIARGEQYF.

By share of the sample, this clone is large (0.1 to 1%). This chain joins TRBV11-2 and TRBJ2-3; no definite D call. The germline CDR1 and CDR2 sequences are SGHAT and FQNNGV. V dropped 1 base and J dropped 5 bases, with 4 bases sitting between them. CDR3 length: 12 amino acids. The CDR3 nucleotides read TGTGCCAGCAGCTTAGGAAGAGATACGCAGTATTTT. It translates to CASSLGRDTQYF. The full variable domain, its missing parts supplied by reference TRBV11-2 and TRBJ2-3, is EAGVAQSPRYKIIEKRQSVAFWCNPISGHATLYWYQQILGQGPKLLIQFQNNGVVDDSQLPKDRFSAERLKGVDSTLKIQPAKLEDSAVYLCASSLGRDTQYFGPGTRLTVL.

The CDR3, as DNA: TGTGCCAGCAGTTTGACGGTTAATCAGCCCCAGCATTTT. Its protein product is CASSLTVNQPQHF. The chain carries TRBV27 and TRBJ1-5; the D is unclear. V was shortened by 3 bases and J by 4 bases, with 7 bases between the two germline ends. The germline V gene encodes CDR1 MNHEY and CDR2 SMNVEV (reference sequence). This CDR3 is built from 13 residues.

In DNA form, the CDR3 reads TGTGCCAGCAGCATAGGGACAGGGACTGGCACCGGGGAGCTGTTTTTT. Its protein is CASSIGTGTGTGELFF. This rearrangement joins TRBV21-1 to TRBJ2-2; TRBD1 is the table's D call and was not checked against the DNA. TRBV21-1 constitutes a pseudogene. The length of the CDR3 is 16 residues.

Here the CDR3 DNA reads TGTGCCAGCAGGGTAGGGACGGCGAACACTGAAGCTTTCTTT. It specifies CASRVGTANTEAFF. The rearrangement uses TRBV25-1 and TRBJ1-1, with D possibly being TRBD1 (5 bases). V gave up 6 bases and J gave up 1 base, with 12 bases separating them. This CDR3 has 14 residues. Germline loops: CDR1 MGHDK, CDR2 SYGVNS.

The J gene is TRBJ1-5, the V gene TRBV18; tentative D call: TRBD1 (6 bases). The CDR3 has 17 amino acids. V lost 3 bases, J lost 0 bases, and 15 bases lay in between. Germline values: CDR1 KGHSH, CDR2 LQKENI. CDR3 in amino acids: CASSPFGRGNSNQPQHF. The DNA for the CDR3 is TGTGCCAGCTCACCGTTCGGCAGGGGAAATAGCAATCAGCCCCAGCATTTT.

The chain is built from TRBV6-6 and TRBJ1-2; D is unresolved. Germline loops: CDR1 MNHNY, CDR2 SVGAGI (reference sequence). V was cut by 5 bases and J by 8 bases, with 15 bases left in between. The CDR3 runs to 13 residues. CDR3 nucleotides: TGTGCCAGCAGTCCGGGTCTTGTAGCGGGCTACACCTTC. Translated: CASSPGLVAGYTF.

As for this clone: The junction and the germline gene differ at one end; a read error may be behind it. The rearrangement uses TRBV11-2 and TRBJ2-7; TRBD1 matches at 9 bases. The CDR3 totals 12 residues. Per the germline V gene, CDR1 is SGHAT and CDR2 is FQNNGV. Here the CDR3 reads CASSNPGQGSRF. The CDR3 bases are TGTGCCAGCAGCAACCCGGGACAGGGTTCGCGATTC.

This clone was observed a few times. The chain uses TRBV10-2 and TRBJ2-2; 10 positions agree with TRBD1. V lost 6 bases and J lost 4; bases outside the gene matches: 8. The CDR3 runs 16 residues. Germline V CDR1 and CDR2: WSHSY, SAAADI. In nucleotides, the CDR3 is TGCGCCAGCAGCGACAGGGGGCGTGGTGGCACCGGGGAGCTGTTTTTT. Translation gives CASSDRGRGGTGELFF.

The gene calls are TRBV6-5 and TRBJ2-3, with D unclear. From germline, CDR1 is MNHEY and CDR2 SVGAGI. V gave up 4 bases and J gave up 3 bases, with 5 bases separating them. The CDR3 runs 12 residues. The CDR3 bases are TGTGCCAGCAGTTTCGGGACAGATACGCAGTATTTT. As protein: CASSFGTDTQYF.